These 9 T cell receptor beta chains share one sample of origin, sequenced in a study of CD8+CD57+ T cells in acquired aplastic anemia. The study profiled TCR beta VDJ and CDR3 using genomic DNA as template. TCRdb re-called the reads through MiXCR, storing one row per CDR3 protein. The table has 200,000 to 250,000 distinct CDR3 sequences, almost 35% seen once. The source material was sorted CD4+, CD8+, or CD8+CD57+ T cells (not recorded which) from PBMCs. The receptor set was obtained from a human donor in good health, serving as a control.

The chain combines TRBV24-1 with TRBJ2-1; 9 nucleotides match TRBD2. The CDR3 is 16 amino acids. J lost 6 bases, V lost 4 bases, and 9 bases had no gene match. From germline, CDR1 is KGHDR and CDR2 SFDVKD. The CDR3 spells CATSDPGTSSGNEQFF. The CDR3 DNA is TGTGCCACCAGTGACCCAGGGACTAGCAGCGGCAATGAGCAGTTCTTC.

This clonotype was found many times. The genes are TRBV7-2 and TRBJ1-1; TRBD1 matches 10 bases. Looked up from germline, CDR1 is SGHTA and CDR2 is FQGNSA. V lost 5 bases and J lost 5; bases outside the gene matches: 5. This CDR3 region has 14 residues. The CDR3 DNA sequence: TGTGCCAGCAGCCCGGGACAGGGGTGGACTGAAGCTTTCTTT. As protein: CASSPGQGWTEAFF.

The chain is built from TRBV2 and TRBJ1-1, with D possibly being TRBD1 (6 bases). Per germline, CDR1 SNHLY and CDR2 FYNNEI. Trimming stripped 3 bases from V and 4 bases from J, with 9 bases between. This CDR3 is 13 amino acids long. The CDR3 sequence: CASSERGVTEAFF. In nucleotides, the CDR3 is TGTGCCAGCAGTGAGAGGGGGGTCACTGAAGCTTTCTTT.

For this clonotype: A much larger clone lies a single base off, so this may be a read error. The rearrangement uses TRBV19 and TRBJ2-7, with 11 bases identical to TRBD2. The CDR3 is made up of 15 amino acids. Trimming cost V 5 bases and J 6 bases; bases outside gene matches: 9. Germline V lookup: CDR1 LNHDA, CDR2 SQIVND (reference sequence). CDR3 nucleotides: TGTGCCAGTAGTGTCACTAGCGGGAGAACGGGCGAGCAGTACTTC. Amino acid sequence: CASSVTSGRTGEQYF.

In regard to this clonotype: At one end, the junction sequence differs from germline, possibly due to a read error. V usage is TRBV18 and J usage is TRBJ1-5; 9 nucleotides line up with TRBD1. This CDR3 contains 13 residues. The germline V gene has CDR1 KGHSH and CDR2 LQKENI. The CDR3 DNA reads TGTGGCAGCGGGACAGGGATTAATCAGCCCCAGCATTTT. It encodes CGSGTGINQPQHF.

CDR3 DNA sequence: TGTGCCAGCAGCCAGACAGGACCAGGGGAAAAACTGTTTTTT. Its translation is CASSQTGPGEKLFF. The chain joins TRBV6-1 to TRBJ1-4; possible D gene TRBD1, 6 bases. V was cut by 6 bases and J by 8 bases, with 16 bases left in between. This CDR3 has 14 amino acids. The germline V gene encodes CDR1 MNHNS and CDR2 SASEGT.

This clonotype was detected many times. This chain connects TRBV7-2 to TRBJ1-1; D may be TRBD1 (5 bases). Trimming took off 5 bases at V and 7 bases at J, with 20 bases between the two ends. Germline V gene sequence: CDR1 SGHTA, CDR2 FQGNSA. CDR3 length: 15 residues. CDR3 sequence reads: CASSPGGWGNDEAFF. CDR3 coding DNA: TGTGCCAGCAGCCCCGGCGGGTGGGGCAACGATGAAGCTTTCTTT.

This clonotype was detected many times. The CDR3 DNA sequence: TGTGCCATCAGGCCCGGGACAGGGGCCTTCAGCTCCTACAATGAGCAGTTCTTC. It translates to CAIRPGTGAFSSYNEQFF. The V gene is TRBV10-3, the J gene TRBJ2-1; 10 positions agree with TRBD1. The CDR3 consists of 18 residues. Germline V CDR1 and CDR2: ENHRY, SYGVKD. The trim removed 6 bases at V and 0 bases at J, leaving 11 bases unmatched.

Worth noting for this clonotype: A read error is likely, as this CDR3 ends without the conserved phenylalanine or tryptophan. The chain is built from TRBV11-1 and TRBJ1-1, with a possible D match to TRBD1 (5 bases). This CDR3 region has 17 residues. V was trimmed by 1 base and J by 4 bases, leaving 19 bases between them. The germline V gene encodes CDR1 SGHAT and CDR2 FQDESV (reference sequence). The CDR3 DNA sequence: TGTGCCAGCAGCTTAGTCCTCACGGGGGGGGTGGCCACTGAAGCTTTCTTA. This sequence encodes CASSLVLTGGVATEAFL.